The rows below give T cell receptor beta chains drawn from one sample of a study of blood T cells in healthy people across ages. One entry per CDR3 protein, called by TCRdb with MiXCR from the 5' RACE reads. The data show approximately 780,000 distinct CDR3 sequences, with about 26% seen just once and 2.5% to 3.5% held by the top ten. Another study also made use of these data, one on T cells of mothers and their children.

The sample taken for sequencing was blood. The receptors were gathered from a boy younger than 18 in good health. CDR3s include the opening cysteine and the closing phenylalanine or tryptophan. The order of the fields is D gene, CDR3 length, V gene, J gene, clone size, CDR3 DNA, CDR3 protein. A D gene is named only where the DNA matches it firmly. Expanded clones are given a class, and other clones once, few, many or no size at all.

TRBD1,12,TRBV18,TRBJ1-4,few,TGTGCCAGCTCCGGGACAGGCCTCCTACTGTTTTTT,CASSGTGLLLFF
TRBD1,15,TRBV9,TRBJ2-3,NA,TGTGCCAGCAGCGTGTGGGGGACAGGAACAGATACGCAGTATTTT,CASSVWGTGTDTQYF
TRBD1,14,TRBV5-1,TRBJ1-2,NA,TGCGCCAGCAGCTTGTGGGACAGCTCCTATGGCTACACCTTC,CASSLWDSSYGYTF
NA,14,TRBV2,TRBJ1-2,few,TGTGCCAGCAGGGGGGACCAAGCTGGGGGTGGCTACACCTTC,CASRGDQAGGGYTF
NA,14,TRBV18,TRBJ2-2,NA,TGTGCCAGCCCCGGAGGGGGCCTTACCGGGGAGCTGTTTTTT,CASPGGGLTGELFF
NA,13,TRBV7-8,TRBJ2-2,few,TGTGCCAGCAGCTTAAAAGCAATCGGGGAGCTGTTTTTT,CASSLKAIGELFF
NA,15,TRBV9,TRBJ1-2,few,TGTGCCAGCAGCCCTTGGGGCGGGGGCGGCTATGGCTACACCTTC,CASSPWGGGGYGYTF
NA,11,TRBV7-2,TRBJ2-4,NA,TGTGCCAGCAGCGTCCGGGACACTCAGTACTTC,CASSVRDTQYF
TRBD1,14,TRBV6-5,TRBJ2-7,NA,TGTGCCAGCAGTCGGGACAGGGGAGGCTACGAGCAGTACTTC,CASSRDRGGYEQYF
NA,12,TRBV30,TRBJ2-7,few,TGTGCCGGAACGGACGGACCCTACGAGCAGTACTTC,CAGTDGPYEQYF
NA,14,TRBV29-1,TRBJ2-2,NA,TGCAGCGCGTCGCGTACGGCCAACGGCGGGGAGCTGTTTTTT,CSASRTANGGELFF
NA,17,TRBV14,TRBJ2-1,NA,TGTGCCAGCAGCCAAACGCCTGATCCCTATTCCTACAATGAGCAGTTCTTC,CASSQTPDPYSYNEQFF
NA,15,TRBV5-4,TRBJ2-3,NA,TGTACCAGCAGCTTTGACAGGCGCCGCACAGATACGCAGTATTTT,CTSSFDRRRTDTQYF
TRBD2,17,TRBV7-9,TRBJ2-1,few,TGTGCCAGCAGCGGTTATAGCGGGGCCCACTCCTACAATGAGCAGTTCTTC,CASSGYSGAHSYNEQFF
TRBD2,16,TRBV5-1,TRBJ2-3,NA,TGCGCCAGCAGCTATACTAGCGGGGGCTACACAGATACGCAGTATTTT,CASSYTSGGYTDTQYF
NA,16,TRBV25-1,TRBJ1-6,few,TGTGCCAGCAGTGAATCTGTGGGGGCTGGGAATTCACCCCTCCACTTT,CASSESVGAGNSPLHF
NA,11,TRBV5-1,TRBJ2-3,few,TGCGCCAGCAGCTTGGAGGAGGGGATGTATTTT,CASSLEEGMYF
NA,17,TRBV7-9,TRBJ1-5,NA,TGTGCCAGCAGCTTAGGCTCGGGCAGTGCTAGCAATCAGCCCCAGCATTTT,CASSLGSGSASNQPQHF
NA,15,TRBV20-1,TRBJ1-2,once,TGCAGTGCTAGAGATAAAGGCAGCCTTACCTATGGCTACACCTTC,CSARDKGSLTYGYTF
TRBD1,15,TRBV11-3,TRBJ2-5,NA,TGTGCCAGCAGCCCCGGACAGGGGCCCCAAGAGACCCAGTACTTC,CASSPGQGPQETQYF
NA,12,TRBV30,TRBJ2-1,NA,TGTGCCTGGAGTGTAGATAACAATGAGCAGTTCTTC,CAWSVDNNEQFF
TRBD2,15,TRBV5-1,TRBJ2-7,NA,TGCGCCAGCAGCTTCGGCGGGGGGCCCTACTACGAGCAGTACTTC,CASSFGGGPYYEQYF
NA,17,TRBV21-1,TRBJ2-2,few,TGTGCCAGCAGCGCCCGGTTTTATGGGACCACGGCCGGGGAGCTGTTTTTT,CASSARFYGTTAGELFF
NA,15,TRBV5-1,TRBJ2-3,NA,TGCGCCAGCAGCTTGACAGGGCGTCGAGCAGATACGCAGTATTTT,CASSLTGRRADTQYF
NA,13,TRBV5-1,TRBJ2-3,NA,TGCGCCAGCAGCTTGAGGGGATCAGATACGCAGTATTTT,CASSLRGSDTQYF
NA,14,TRBV12-3/TRBV12-4,TRBJ2-7,NA,TGTGCCAGCAGTCCCCCTGGGATGGCCCACGAGCAGTACTTC,CASSPPGMAHEQYF
TRBD1,14,TRBV20-1,TRBJ2-5,few,TGCAGTGCTTGCGACAGGGGGCGGGTAGAGACCCAGTACTTC,CSACDRGRVETQYF
TRBD1,14,TRBV12-3/TRBV12-4,TRBJ2-1,few,TGTGCCAGCACTCTAGGACAGGGGCGCAATGAGCAGTTCTTC,CASTLGQGRNEQFF
NA,12,TRBV29-1,TRBJ2-5,NA,TGCAGCGTTGAAATCGGGGAAGAGACCCAGTACTTC,CSVEIGEETQYF
NA,14,TRBV29-1,TRBJ2-5,NA,TGCAGCGTTGATAGGGGCGTACCAGAAGAGACCCAGTACTTC,CSVDRGVPEETQYF
TRBD1,14,TRBV5-6,TRBJ2-5,NA,TGTGCCAGCAGTTCTCAGACAGGGATGAGGGAGCAGTACTTC,CASSSQTGMREQYF
NA,14,TRBV5-1,TRBJ2-4,NA,TGCGCCAGCAGCTTGGCCCGATTAGATTCAATTCAGTACTTC,CASSLARLDSIQYF
TRBD2,15,TRBV2,TRBJ2-3,NA,TGTGCCAGCAGTGAACTGGCTAGCGGGGGCCATACGCAGTATTTT,CASSELASGGHTQYF
NA,15,TRBV11-2,TRBJ2-1,few,TGTGCCAGCAGCTTATTGGGGGAAAGTAGGGGAGAGCAGTTCTTC,CASSLLGESRGEQFF
TRBD1,15,TRBV20-1,TRBJ2-1,NA,TGCAGTGCTATTTTGAGGGACAGGGGCTACAATGAGCAGTTCTTC,CSAILRDRGYNEQFF
NA,13,TRBV7-3,TRBJ2-5,few,TGTGCCAGCAGCCGACAGTCGGGGGAGACCCAGTGCTTC,CASSRQSGETQCF
TRBD1,16,TRBV4-1,TRBJ1-2,NA,TGCGCCAGCAGCCAAGTCGGACAGGGGGCGCGGAATGGCTACACCTTC,CASSQVGQGARNGYTF
TRBD2,14,TRBV7-2,TRBJ2-1,NA,TGTGCCAGCAGCGACGGACTAGCGGGGGCCCCGCAGTTCTTC,CASSDGLAGAPQFF
TRBD1,15,TRBV6-5,TRBJ1-2,NA,TGTGCCAGCACCTTGACCGGGACAGTCCGCTATGGCTACACCTTC,CASTLTGTVRYGYTF
NA,14,TRBV20-1,TRBJ2-7,once,TGCAGTGCCGGGGCGGACATCAGCTCCTACGAGCAGTACTTC,CSAGADISSYEQYF
NA,17,TRBV7-2,TRBJ1-4,NA,TGTGCCAGCAGCTCCCTGGGACAACCTGCAACTAATGAAAAACTGTTTTTT,CASSSLGQPATNEKLFF
NA,16,TRBV18,TRBJ2-2,few,TGTGCCAGCTCACCACAATCACAGACGAACACCGGGGAGCTGTTTTTT,CASSPQSQTNTGELFF
NA,15,TRBV12-3/TRBV12-4,TRBJ2-2,few,TGTGCCAGCACCCCAGGAGTGGCGAACACCGGGGAGCTGTTTTTT,CASTPGVANTGELFF
TRBD2,13,TRBV29-1,TRBJ2-1,NA,TGCAGCGTTGATGGACTAGACTCCAATGAGCAGTTCTTC,CSVDGLDSNEQFF
TRBD2,15,TRBV20-1,TRBJ2-1,NA,TGCAGTGCTAGAGAGCGGGGGAGCTCCTACAATGAGCAGTTCTTC,CSARERGSSYNEQFF
NA,16,TRBV20-1,TRBJ1-4,few,TGCAGTGCTAGTGAACCTAGGACAGTCTCTAATGAAAAACTGTTTTTT,CSASEPRTVSNEKLFF
NA,13,TRBV20-1,TRBJ2-3,NA,TGCAGTGCTAGGCGGCTAGAATCAGATACGCAGTATTTT,CSARRLESDTQYF
NA,12,TRBV24-1,TRBJ2-5,few,TGTGCCACCAGTGCCCCTGGAGAGACCCAGTACTTC,CATSAPGETQYF
NA,15,TRBV4-1,TRBJ1-4,few,TGCGCCAGCAGCCCCCTGGGGGGTGGGGATGAAAAACTGTTTTTT,CASSPLGGGDEKLFF
TRBD2,12,TRBV20-1,TRBJ2-1,NA,TGCAGTGCTCTTCCAAGCGGGGGTGAGCAGTTCTTC,CSALPSGGEQFF
TRBD1,13,TRBV9,TRBJ1-2,NA,TGTGCCAGCAGCCCCTGGGACAGACCGGGCTACACCTTC,CASSPWDRPGYTF
NA,17,TRBV9,TRBJ2-1,NA,TGTGCCAGCAGCTCCCAGGGGGGGTTCTTTAGCGACAATGAGCAGTTCTTC,CASSSQGGFFSDNEQFF
NA,12,TRBV20-1,TRBJ2-7,few,TGCAGTGCTGCCAGGGAGTCCTACGAGCAGCACTTC,CSAARESYEQHF
NA,11,TRBV7-9,TRBJ1-1,few,TGTGCCAGCAACGACGCATCCCCAGCTTTCTTT,CASNDASPAFF
NA,14,TRBV5-6,TRBJ2-3,NA,TGTGCCAGCAGCTTGCCCGGAAACGTGAATACGCAGTATTTT,CASSLPGNVNTQYF